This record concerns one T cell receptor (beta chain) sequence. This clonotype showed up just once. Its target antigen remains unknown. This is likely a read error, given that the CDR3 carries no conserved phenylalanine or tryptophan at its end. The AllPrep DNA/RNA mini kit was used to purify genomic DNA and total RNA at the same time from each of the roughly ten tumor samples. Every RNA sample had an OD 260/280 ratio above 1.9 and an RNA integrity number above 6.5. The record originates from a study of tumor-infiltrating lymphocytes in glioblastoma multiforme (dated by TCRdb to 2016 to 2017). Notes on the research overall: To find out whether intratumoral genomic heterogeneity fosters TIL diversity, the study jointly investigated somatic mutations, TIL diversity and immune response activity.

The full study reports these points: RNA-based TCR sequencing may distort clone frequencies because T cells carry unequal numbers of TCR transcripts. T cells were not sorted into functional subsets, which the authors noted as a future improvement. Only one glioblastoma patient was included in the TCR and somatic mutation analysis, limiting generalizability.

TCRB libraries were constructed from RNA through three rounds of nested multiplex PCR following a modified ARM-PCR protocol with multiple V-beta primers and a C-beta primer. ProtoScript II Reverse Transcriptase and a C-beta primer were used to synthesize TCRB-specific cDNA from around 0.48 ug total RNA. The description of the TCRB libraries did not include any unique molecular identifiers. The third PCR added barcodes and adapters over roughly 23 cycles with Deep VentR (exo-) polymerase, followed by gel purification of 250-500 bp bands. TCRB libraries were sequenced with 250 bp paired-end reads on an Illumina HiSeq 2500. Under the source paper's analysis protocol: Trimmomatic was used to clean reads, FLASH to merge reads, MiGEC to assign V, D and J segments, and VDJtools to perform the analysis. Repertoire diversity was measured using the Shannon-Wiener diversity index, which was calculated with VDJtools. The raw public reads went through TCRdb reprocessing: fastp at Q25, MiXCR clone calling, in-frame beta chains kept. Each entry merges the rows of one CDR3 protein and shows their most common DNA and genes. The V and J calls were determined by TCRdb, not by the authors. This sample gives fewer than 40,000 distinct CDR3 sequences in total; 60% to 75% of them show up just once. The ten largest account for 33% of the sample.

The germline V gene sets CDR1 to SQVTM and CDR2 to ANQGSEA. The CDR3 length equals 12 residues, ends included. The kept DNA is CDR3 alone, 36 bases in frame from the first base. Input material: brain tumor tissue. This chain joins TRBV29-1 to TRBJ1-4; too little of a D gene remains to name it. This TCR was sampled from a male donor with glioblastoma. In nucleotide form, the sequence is TGCAGCGCCCGGGCCTGGGATGAAAGACTGTTTTAT. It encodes CSARAWDERLFY.